This entry is about one T cell receptor (beta chain). It has no known antigen specificity. No quality values exist for individual bases; no much larger clone is one base distant. The library was built by means of the immunoSEQ multiplex PCR assay. The study's processing was this. A statistical classification framework was built for diagnosing cytomegalovirus status from the catalog of TCR beta chain sequences. Sourced from immuneACCESS, this table was stored by TCRdb with only in-frame sequences that have V and J called. A share of the clones is absent; for the studies checked, an unresolved V gene accounts for under half, and the remainder has no known explanation. For V, J and clone size, that table is used; D and trimming come from the DNA. Here the sample has under 70,000 clones; around 89% occur a single time. The biggest ten clones account for around 1.7% of the sample. The donors were included in the validation cohort of some 120 subjects, a group kept apart from the roughly 690-subject first cohort.

The germline V gene encodes CDR1 SQVTM and CDR2 ANQGSEA. CDR3 length: 15 amino acids, cysteine to phenylalanine. The CDR3 DNA has 45 bases and is translated from base 1. Trimming removed 6 bases from V and 3 bases from J; the gene matches leave 8 bases unexplained. This sample was included in a study of cytomegalovirus exposure and HLA in healthy donors (dated 2017 in TCRdb). Background on the whole study: A later analysis indicated that the 130 or so validation repertoires were generated on the platform also employed for the 650 to 850 repertoires of the first cohort. The study was designed to test whether signatures of past pathogen exposure could be identified by cataloging public T cell receptors. A separate validation cohort of roughly 130 different subjects was used in addition to the roughly 700-subject first cohort. To predict cytomegalovirus infection status, the study brought together high-throughput TCR immunosequencing, statistical association of individual TCRs with disease status, and machine learning. The investigation overall reported the following: In both the original and validation cohorts, the classifier was reported to diagnose cytomegalovirus status with high specificity and sensitivity. It was suggested by the authors that the approach could potentially be generalized to other disease states and immunological phenotypes. Most TCR sequences were observed very rarely across donors, whereas some public TCRs were present in many individuals. The study gave a list of about 170 TCR beta chains associated with cytomegalovirus. Subsequent analysis determined that TCRs grouped into clusters in the first cohort also showed a tendency toward co-occurrence across the 90 to 150 validation repertoires, and approximately 93% of cluster scores exceeded 0. In vitro tests confirmed that a few of the cytomegalovirus-associated TCR beta chains recognize cytomegalovirus antigens. A later analysis lacked HLA typing for the validation cohort, so it scored co-occurrence in that cohort across all 110 or so repertoires.

The sequence derives from a woman under 30 in good health and CMV-seronegative. Sequenced: PBMCs. The rearrangement joined TRBV29-1 to TRBJ2-2, with 9 bases matching TRBD1. The CDR3 has the sequence CSVTSGQGYTGELFF. The DNA sequence reads TGCAGCGTCACTTCGGGACAGGGATACACCGGGGAGCTGTTTTTT.